The sequence of this T cell receptor beta chain was determined in a study of CD8+ T cells in alopecia areata. The CDR3 has 14 residues. Trimming took 3 bases from V and 3 from J, leaving 9 bases between them. Per germline, CDR1 MNHEY and CDR2 SMNVEV (reference sequence). Extraction and reverse transcription of RNA yielded cDNA as the sequencing template. Assay used: immunoSEQ multiplex PCR; TCRdb lists only in-frame clones, some missing. The repertoire consists of roughly 250,000 clones, with about 68% occurring once and the leading ten covering around 1.2%. Alopecia areata patients had lesional scalp punch biopsies and peripheral blood taken from them.

The sample consisted of CD4+ T cells sorted from blood, taken at week 0. The chain joins TRBV27 to TRBJ2-1; D is undetermined. The TCR originated in a human donor with alopecia areata. Here the CDR3 DNA reads TGTGCCAGCAGTTTTAGCAGGCTCTACAATGAGCAGTTCTTC. Protein product: CASSFSRLYNEQFF.